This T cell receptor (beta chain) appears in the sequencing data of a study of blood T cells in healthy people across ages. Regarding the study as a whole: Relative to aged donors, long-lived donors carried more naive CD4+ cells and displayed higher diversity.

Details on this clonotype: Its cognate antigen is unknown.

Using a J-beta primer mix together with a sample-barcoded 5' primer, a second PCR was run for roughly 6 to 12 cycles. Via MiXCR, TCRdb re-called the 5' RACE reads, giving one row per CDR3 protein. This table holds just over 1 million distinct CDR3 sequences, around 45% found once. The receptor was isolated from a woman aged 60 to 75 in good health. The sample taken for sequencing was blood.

CDR3 bases: TGTGCCAGCAGGGAGGGGGATACGCAGTATTTT. Protein sequence: CASREGDTQYF. The rearrangement joins TRBV21-1 to TRBJ2-3; TRBD2 is the table's D call and was not checked against the DNA. TRBV21-1 is a documented pseudogene. CDR3 length: 11 residues.